Listed below are T cell receptor beta chains from one sample, sequenced in a study of shared clonotypes between healthy human individuals. Libraries were prepared by immunoSEQ multiplex PCR; TCRdb keeps only in-frame clonotypes and omits some of them. The sample carries about 680,000 clones, 73% recorded once. Sequenced sample: memory CD4+ T cells sorted from blood. The receptors were sampled from a woman in her 30s in good health. CDR3s include the opening cysteine and the closing phenylalanine or tryptophan. The D gene is left open where the match is weak. The size field is filled for only some rows; it gives once, few, many or a size class.

D: TRBD2
J: TRBJ2-7
size: NA
V: TRBV18
CDR3: CASSPRFGTSGTYEQYF
DNA: TGTGCCAGCTCACCACGGTTCGGGACTAGCGGGACCTACGAGCAGTACTTC

D: NA
J: TRBJ2-7
size: NA
V: TRBV7-6
CDR3: CASSFIPSALAAGEQYF
DNA: TGTGCCAGCAGCTTTATCCCGAGTGCGCTAGCCGCTGGCGAGCAGTACTTC

D: TRBD1
J: TRBJ2-2
size: NA
V: TRBV11-2
CDR3: CASSIRGFDGELFF
DNA: TGTGCCAGCAGCATCAGGGGGTTCGACGGGGAGCTGTTTTTT

D: TRBD1
J: TRBJ2-7
size: NA
V: TRBV5-6
CDR3: CASSSQGGRYEQYF
DNA: TGTGCCAGCAGCTCACAGGGGGGAAGATACGAGCAGTACTTC

D: TRBD2
J: TRBJ2-2
size: once
V: TRBV11-3
CDR3: CASSPTPGLAGAGTGELFF
DNA: TGTGCCAGCAGCCCAACGCCCGGACTAGCGGGGGCCGGCACCGGGGAGCTGTTTTTT

D: NA
J: TRBJ2-2
size: NA
V: TRBV27
CDR3: CASSSPQQGVNTGELFF
DNA: TGTGCCAGCAGTTCGCCACAACAGGGAGTGAACACCGGGGAGCTGTTTTTT

D: TRBD2
J: TRBJ2-1
size: NA
V: TRBV15
CDR3: CATSRVRTSGSWNEQFF
DNA: TGTGCCACCAGCAGAGTCCGGACTAGCGGGAGTTGGAATGAGCAGTTCTTC

D: NA
J: TRBJ2-7
size: NA
V: TRBV28
CDR3: CASSPISPPYEQYF
DNA: TGTGCCAGCAGCCCGATTTCACCGCCCTACGAGCAGTACTTC

D: NA
J: TRBJ1-1
size: NA
V: TRBV7-8
CDR3: CASSLVTGPTEAFF
DNA: TGTGCCAGCAGCTTAGTTACAGGGCCCACTGAAGCTTTCTTT

D: TRBD1
J: TRBJ2-4
size: NA
V: TRBV14
CDR3: CASSHRTGRNIQYF
DNA: TGTGCCAGCAGCCATCGGACAGGTCGAAACATTCAGTACTTC

D: TRBD2
J: TRBJ2-7
size: NA
V: TRBV27
CDR3: CAISRGGWGEQYF
DNA: TGTGCCATCTCCCGGGGGGGTTGGGGCGAGCAGTACTTC